This T cell receptor (beta chain) emerged from a study of shared clonotypes between healthy human individuals. Study observations and caveats: Roughly 5% of naive CD4 clonotypes were shared across a handful of donors.

This clone has just a few counts. The antigen remains unidentified. This CDR3 is 13 amino acids long. V dropped 5 bases and J dropped 5; count of bases not matched to a gene: 7. The V gene's germline CDR1 is GTSNPN and CDR2 SVGIG (reference sequence). None of the donors, who were healthy HIV-negative adults, had recently had acute infections or vaccinations. Sorted-subset replicate PCR reactions contained approximately 190 ng DNA, corresponding to approximately 30,000 T cell genomes. The assay was immunoSEQ multiplex PCR, and TCRdb's table has in-frame clones only and misses some. The sample includes about 2,500,000 clones, roughly 92% of them seen just once.

The origin of this receptor is a man aged 18-30 years in good health. The chain couples TRBV30 to TRBJ1-1; 8 bases fit TRBD1. Sequencing was done on a sample of naive CD4+ T cells sorted from blood. Subset of the sample: CD45RA+ positively selected. The DNA of the CDR3 is TGTGCCTGGGGGGACAGGTTGAGGACTGAAGCTTTCTTT. Encoded protein: CAWGDRLRTEAFF. Combining the CDR3 with reference TRBV30 and TRBJ1-1 gives the whole variable domain SQTIHQWPATLVQPVGSPLSLECTVEGTSNPNLYWYRQAAGRGLQLLFYSVGIGQISSEVPQNLSASRPQDRQFILSSKKLLLSDSGFYLCAWGDRLRTEAFFGQGTRLTVV.